Listed here are 15 T cell receptor beta chains from one sample, sequenced in a study of OX40 agonist ivuxolimab in advanced cancers. Clones were read by immunoSEQ multiplex PCR, and TCRdb kept only the in-frame ones, dropping some. This table holds fewer than 35,000 clones, approximately 89% found once. Sequenced here: CD4+ or CD8+ T cells sorted from blood, sampled in a trial of the OX40 agonist ivuxolimab. These TCRs come from an adult with an advanced solid tumor such as melanoma, head and neck, liver or kidney cancer.

The table lists this clone with a count of one. This sequence joins TRBV11-3 and TRBJ2-7, with 7 bases aligning to TRBD2. V was pared by 4 bases and J by 6 bases, with 6 bases of the junction left unmatched. Looked up from germline, CDR1 is SGHNT and CDR2 is YENEEA. This CDR3 is built from 13 residues. The CDR3 loop is CASSYTGGSEQYF. CDR3 nucleotides: TGTGCCAGCAGCTATACGGGGGGAAGCGAGCAGTACTTC. The full variable domain, its missing parts supplied by reference TRBV11-3 and TRBJ2-7, is EAGVVQSPRYKIIEKKQPVAFWCNPISGHNTLYWYLQNLGQGPELLIRYENEEAVDDSQLPKDRFSAERLKGVDSTLKIQPAELGDSAVYLCASSYTGGSEQYFGPGTRLTVT.

This clone was counted between two and nine times. The genes are TRBV6-4 and TRBJ2-1, with 7 bases that match TRBD1. J lost 8 bases, V lost 3 bases, and 4 bases had no gene match. Germline CDR1 reads MRHNA; CDR2 reads SNTAGT. The CDR3 extends over 13 amino acids. The CDR3 DNA reads as TGTGCCAGCAGTGAGTCCGGGACAGATGAGCAGTTCTTC. It yields the protein CASSESGTDEQFF.

The chain uses TRBV19 and TRBJ2-2; no firm D call. The V end was cut by 7 bases, the J end by 1 base, with 7 bases between. In germline, CDR1 is LNHDA, CDR2 SQIVND (reference sequence). The CDR3 extends over 13 amino acids. The CDR3 is CASTAVNTGELFF. CDR3 coding DNA: TGTGCCAGTACCGCGGTGAACACCGGGGAGCTGTTTTTT. The full variable domain, rest sourced from reference TRBV19 and TRBJ2-2, is DGGITQSPKYLFRKEGQNVTLSCEQNLNHDAMYWYRQDPGQGLRLIYYSQIVNDFQKGDIAEGYSVSREKKESFPLTVTSAQKNPTAFYLCASTAVNTGELFFGEGSRLTVL.

CDR3 amino acids: CASSLAHNNEQFF. For the CDR3, the DNA is TGTGCCAGCAGCTTAGCGCACAACAATGAGCAGTTCTTC. The J gene is TRBJ2-1, the V gene TRBV7-9; D not certain. Between the trimmed V and J ends, which lost 0 bases and 5 bases, there was a span of 5 bases. Germline V lookup: CDR1 SEHNR, CDR2 FQNEAQ (reference sequence). The CDR3 length is 13 residues. Together with reference TRBV7-9 and TRBJ2-1, the CDR3 gives the full variable domain: DTGVSQNPRHKITKRGQNVTFRCDPISEHNRLYWYRQTLGQGPEFLTYFQNEAQLEKSRLLSDRFSAERPKGSFSTLEIQRTEQGDSAMYLCASSLAHNNEQFFGPGTRLTVL.

This chain uses TRBV4-1 with TRBJ2-5, with 8 bases aligning to TRBD1. CDR1 and CDR2 (germline): MGHRA, YSYEKL. The V segment lost 4 bases and the J segment 5 bases; nucleotides outside the gene matches: 6. CDR3 length: 14 amino acids. CDR3 sequence reads: CASSLGTGTETQYF. The DNA of the CDR3 is TGCGCCAGCAGCCTAGGGACAGGTACGGAGACCCAGTACTTC.

In its sample, this clone was seen once. V gene TRBV28 combines with J gene TRBJ2-7; D ambiguous. Germline V CDR1 and CDR2: MDHEN, SYDVKM. The CDR3 consists of 13 residues. Trimming removed 6 bases from V and 6 bases from J, with 15 bases in between. CDR3 sequence: CASSPFSPVEQYF. Here the CDR3 DNA reads TGTGCCAGCAGCCCCTTCTCCCCAGTCGAGCAGTACTTC.

The rearrangement uses TRBV6-5 and TRBJ1-2, with 10 bases fitting TRBD1. From germline, CDR1 is MNHEY and CDR2 SVGAGI. The CDR3 is made up of 15 amino acids. With 5 bases clipped from V and 6 bases from J, the junction kept 9 bases outside the gene matches. This chain's CDR3 is CASSIPGQGPDGYTF. The CDR3 DNA reads TGTGCCAGCAGTATCCCGGGACAGGGGCCGGATGGCTACACCTTC.

The chain has TRBV27 and TRBJ2-7; D remains ambiguous. V shed 5 bases and J shed 2 bases, with 4 bases lying between them. CDR1 is MNHEY, CDR2 SMNVEV, per germline (reference sequence). The CDR3 runs 11 residues. The CDR3 protein is CASSLPYEQYF. The CDR3 bases are TGTGCCAGCAGTCTACCCTACGAGCAGTACTTC.

The chain joins TRBV6-6 to TRBJ2-7; 7 bases align to TRBD2. V was pared by 7 bases and J by 7 bases, with 7 bases of the junction left unmatched. Germline V lookup: CDR1 MNHNY, CDR2 SVGAGI (reference sequence). The CDR3 is 12 amino acids. Here the CDR3 DNA reads TGTGCCAGCACCGCGGTGGGGGGGGAGCAGTACTTC. This translates into CASTAVGGEQYF.

This clone was seen a single time. The chain uses TRBV4-1 and TRBJ1-6; 7 nucleotides align to TRBD1. Germline trimming cut 2 bases from V and 0 bases from J; bases unmatched to any gene: 7. CDR3 size: 18 residues. The V gene's germline CDR1 is MGHRA and CDR2 YSYEKL. The CDR3: CASSQKPQGNSYNSPLHF. Written as DNA, the CDR3 is TGCGCCAGCAGCCAAAAACCACAGGGGAACTCCTATAATTCACCCCTCCACTTT.

The chain couples TRBV19 to TRBJ1-1; weak D call: TRBD1 (5 bases). The CDR3 has 13 residues. CDR1 and CDR2 (germline): LNHDA, SQIVND (reference sequence). Trimming removed 2 bases at V and 3 bases at J, with 7 bases between. The DNA of the CDR3 is TGTGCCAGTAGTATACAGGGCTACACTGAAGCTTTCTTT. Its translation: CASSIQGYTEAFF.

V and J are TRBV19 and TRBJ1-1; D is uncertain. This CDR3 is built from 13 residues. Germline assignment: CDR1 LNHDA and CDR2 SQIVND (reference sequence). V dropped 4 bases and J dropped 1 base, with 7 bases sitting between them. CDR3 DNA sequence: TGTGCCAGTAGTACATCCTCGAACACTGAAGCTTTCTTT. Protein sequence: CASSTSSNTEAFF.

This clone was detected a few times. The chain is built from TRBV19 and TRBJ2-5; D is uncertain. Germline V CDR1 and CDR2: LNHDA, SQIVND (reference sequence). The CDR3 length is 11 residues. The V gene lost 4 bases and the J gene lost 1 base, with 1 base spanning the gap. CDR3 sequence reads: CASSTQETQYF. In nucleotides, the CDR3 is TGTGCCAGTAGTACCCAAGAGACCCAGTACTTC.

In its sample, this clone was seen once. The V gene is TRBV7-9, the J gene TRBJ2-6; D is unresolved. This CDR3 spans 17 amino acids. Per germline, CDR1 SEHNR and CDR2 FQNEAQ (reference sequence). Trimming removed 4 bases at V and 0 bases at J, with 13 bases between. The CDR3 coding sequence is TGTGCCAGCAGCTCATGGTGGGCTAGCTCTGGGGCCAACGTCCTGACTTTC. This translates into CASSSWWASSGANVLTF.

The rearrangement joins TRBV5-6 to TRBJ2-7, with TRBD2 matching over 15 bases. This CDR3 contains 15 residues. Unmatched junction bases numbered 3, after V lost 4 bases and J lost 4 bases. Germline V gene lookup returns CDR1 SGHDT and CDR2 YYEEEE. The CDR3 sequence is CASSPGLAGGYEQYF. DNA for the CDR3: TGTGCCAGCAGCCCGGGACTAGCGGGAGGTTACGAGCAGTACTTC.